The rows below give T cell receptor beta chains drawn from one sample of a study of cytomegalovirus exposure and HLA in healthy donors. Using immunoSEQ multiplex PCR, the repertoire was profiled, and TCRdb retains in-frame clones only, with some absent. The sample carries about 150,000 clones, 76% recorded once. Sequencing was done on a sample of PBMCs. These receptors originate from a female donor in good health and CMV-seropositive. Both conserved end residues are part of each CDR3. The D gene is left open where the match is weak. Only part of the rows carry a size: once, few, many, or a class if the clone is expanded.

d_gene	v_gene	len	abundance	j_gene	CDR3nt	CDR3aa
.	TRBV29-1	10	.	TRBJ1-2	TGCAGCGTTGAGCACAACGGCTACACCTTC	CSVEHNGYTF
.	TRBV28	14	.	TRBJ2-2	TGTGCCAGCAGCACCCGGGAAACCACCGGGGAGCTGTTTTTT	CASSTRETTGELFF
TRBD1	TRBV4-1	16	.	TRBJ1-1	TGCGCCAGCAGCCATCCTGCCGGGACAGAAAACACTGAAGCTTTCTTT	CASSHPAGTENTEAFF
TRBD1	TRBV25-1	17	once	TRBJ2-2	TGTGCCAGCAGTGGACAGGATGGACAGGGTTGCACCGGGGAGCTGTTTTTT	CASSGQDGQGCTGELFF
.	TRBV6-6	15	.	TRBJ2-7	TGTGCCAGCAGTGCCGACAGGTCGAGCTCCTACGAGCAGTACTTC	CASSADRSSSYEQYF
TRBD2	TRBV5-3	16	.	TRBJ2-3	TGTGCCAGAAGCTTTACTAGCGGGAGGGCAATGGATACGCAGTATTTT	CARSFTSGRAMDTQYF
TRBD1	TRBV7-9	17	.	TRBJ1-4	TGTGCCAGCAGGTCCGGGACAGGGAGGGGAAAAAATGAAAAACTGTTTTTT	CASRSGTGRGKNEKLFF
TRBD2	TRBV2	15	.	TRBJ2-5	TGTGCCAGCAGGGGAACTAGCGGGGGGGCGGAGACCCAGTACTTC	CASRGTSGGAETQYF
.	TRBV27	13	.	TRBJ2-7	TGTGCCAGCTTCCAGGGCCGTTGCTACGAGCAGTACTTC	CASFQGRCYEQYF
TRBD2	TRBV5-1	16	.	TRBJ2-1	TGCGCCAGCAGCCCGGAGACTAGCGGGACCTACAATGAGCAGTTCTTC	CASSPETSGTYNEQFF
TRBD2	TRBV29-1	14	.	TRBJ2-7	TGCAGCGCCACCGTAGCTAGCGGGAACTACGAGCAGTACTTC	CSATVASGNYEQYF
TRBD1	TRBV19	15	.	TRBJ2-5	TGTGCCAGTAGTACCACGACAGGGGCCTTTGGGACCCAGTACTTC	CASSTTTGAFGTQYF
TRBD2	TRBV10-2	15	.	TRBJ2-1	TGCGCCAGCAGTGAGTCCGAGACTAGCGGTGGAGAAAAGTTCTTC	CASSESETSGGEKFF
TRBD1	TRBV28	14	.	TRBJ2-2	TGTGCCAGCAGTGGACAGGGGAAGACCGGGGAGCTGTTTTTT	CASSGQGKTGELFF
TRBD2	TRBV2	15	.	TRBJ2-3	TGTGCCAGCAGCCTTACTAGCGGAGCCACAGATACGCAGTATTTT	CASSLTSGATDTQYF